Each of the 2 T cell receptor beta chains below was sequenced from the same sample in a study of T cell repertoires in cytomegalovirus infection. TCRdb used MiXCR to reprocess the reads, holding one entry per CDR3 protein. The data hold about 330,000 distinct CDR3 sequences, with roughly 9.5% observed a single time. The specimen was PBMCs. The receptors here all came from a human donor in good health (CMV status not recorded). Some clones in this sample may be carry-over from other donors' samples.

The CDR3 DNA reads TGTGCCAGCATCCCCAGCGGAGGGGTGGGGGAGACCCAGTACTTC. Protein: CASIPSGGVGETQYF. The J gene is TRBJ2-5, the V gene TRBV11-2; weak D call: TRBD2 (6 bases). The CDR3 totals 15 residues. Germline loops: CDR1 SGHAT, CDR2 FQNNGV. Trimming left V 7 bases short and J 5 bases short, with 20 bases between.

This clonotype appeared a few times. Here the CDR3 reads CASGVQKETQYF. The CDR3, as DNA: TGTGCCAGCGGAGTACAGAAAGAGACCCAGTACTTC. V is TRBV6-2 or TRBV6-3 and J is TRBJ2-5; D is unresolved. From germline, CDR1 is MNHEY and CDR2 SVGEGT. This CDR3 comprises 12 residues. The V gene lost 8 bases and the J gene lost 3 bases, with 10 bases spanning the gap.